Listed below are T cell receptor beta chains from one sample, sequenced in a study of PD-1 and CTLA-4 blockade in melanoma. Profiling relied on immunoSEQ multiplex PCR, and the TCRdb table lists in-frame clones only, not all of them. The sample lists about 28,000 clones; approximately 88% were seen once. Material: CD8+ T cells from peripheral blood, obtained before anti-PD-1 treatment. The receptors originated from a human donor with melanoma. CDR3s include the opening cysteine and the closing phenylalanine or tryptophan. D genes are given only for firm matches.

j_call: TRBJ2-7
cdr3_length: 15
v_call: TRBV2
d_call: TRBD2
cdr3_aa: CASSRTSGTTYEQYF

j_call: TRBJ2-5
cdr3_length: 14
v_call: TRBV28
d_call: TRBD1
cdr3_aa: CASSTTGGGETQYF

j_call: TRBJ1-6
cdr3_length: 15
v_call: TRBV28
d_call: NA
cdr3_aa: CASSSRGSSASPLHF

j_call: TRBJ1-1
cdr3_length: 14
v_call: TRBV9
d_call: NA
cdr3_aa: CASSDGQTNTEAFF

j_call: TRBJ2-3
cdr3_length: 16
v_call: TRBV19
d_call: TRBD1
cdr3_aa: CASSTGQGDLADTQYF

j_call: TRBJ2-1
cdr3_length: 15
v_call: TRBV1
d_call: NA
cdr3_aa: CTSSQTGSPYNEQFF

j_call: TRBJ2-2
cdr3_length: 15
v_call: TRBV7-7
d_call: TRBD2
cdr3_aa: CASSPSGGLTGELFF

j_call: TRBJ1-5
cdr3_length: 15
v_call: TRBV6-5
d_call: NA
cdr3_aa: CASSYSRDSNQPQHF

j_call: TRBJ1-1
cdr3_length: 14
v_call: TRBV27
d_call: NA
cdr3_aa: CASSLGSSDTEAFF

j_call: TRBJ1-2
cdr3_length: 11
v_call: TRBV29-1
d_call: TRBD1
cdr3_aa: CSAPQGDGYTF

j_call: TRBJ1-5
cdr3_length: 15
v_call: TRBV5-6
d_call: TRBD1
cdr3_aa: CASSVRDSPNQPQHF

j_call: TRBJ2-5
cdr3_length: 14
v_call: TRBV9
d_call: TRBD1
cdr3_aa: CASSVGDSQETQYF

j_call: TRBJ2-5
cdr3_length: 10
v_call: TRBV20-1
d_call: NA
cdr3_aa: CSATSTTQYF

j_call: TRBJ2-1
cdr3_length: 17
v_call: TRBV11-2
d_call: NA
cdr3_aa: CASSLEGSGFPYNEQFF

j_call: TRBJ2-2
cdr3_length: 17
v_call: TRBV15
d_call: TRBD1
cdr3_aa: CATSRQPGQGGTGELFF

j_call: TRBJ1-2
cdr3_length: 10
v_call: TRBV20-1
d_call: NA
cdr3_aa: CSAFRDGYTF

j_call: TRBJ1-1
cdr3_length: 12
v_call: TRBV29-1
d_call: NA
cdr3_aa: CSAATGETEAFF

j_call: TRBJ2-7
cdr3_length: 14
v_call: TRBV28
d_call: NA
cdr3_aa: CASRGDSSSYEQYF

j_call: TRBJ2-2
cdr3_length: 16
v_call: TRBV19
d_call: NA
cdr3_aa: CASSIGSGVDTGELFF

j_call: TRBJ2-7
cdr3_length: 13
v_call: TRBV6-5
d_call: NA
cdr3_aa: CASSPDNSYEQYF

j_call: TRBJ1-5
cdr3_length: 12
v_call: TRBV28
d_call: NA
cdr3_aa: CASSFPDQPQHF

j_call: TRBJ1-6
cdr3_length: 17
v_call: TRBV3-1/TRBV3-2
d_call: TRBD1
cdr3_aa: CASSRGQDSSYNSPLHF

j_call: TRBJ1-2
cdr3_length: 15
v_call: TRBV6-1
d_call: NA
cdr3_aa: CASSEGTAANYGYTF

j_call: TRBJ1-1
cdr3_length: 16
v_call: TRBV4-1
d_call: TRBD1
cdr3_aa: CASSQAKDRGDTEAFF

j_call: TRBJ1-1
cdr3_length: 15
v_call: TRBV29-1
d_call: NA
cdr3_aa: CSVYREKEEGTEAFF

j_call: TRBJ2-6
cdr3_length: 17
v_call: TRBV7-9
d_call: NA
cdr3_aa: CASSSESWMSRANVLTF

j_call: TRBJ2-2
cdr3_length: 12
v_call: TRBV5-4
d_call: NA
cdr3_aa: CASRDVTGELFF

j_call: TRBJ2-1
cdr3_length: 15
v_call: TRBV7-6
d_call: NA
cdr3_aa: CASSSDRSSYNEQFF

j_call: TRBJ2-7
cdr3_length: 13
v_call: TRBV3-1/TRBV3-2
d_call: NA
cdr3_aa: CASSLLKDDEQYF

j_call: TRBJ1-6
cdr3_length: 15
v_call: TRBV7-9
d_call: TRBD1
cdr3_aa: CASSILQGAGSPLHF

j_call: TRBJ2-5
cdr3_length: 15
v_call: TRBV3-1/TRBV3-2
d_call: TRBD2
cdr3_aa: CASSQGSGGGETQYF

j_call: TRBJ2-7
cdr3_length: 16
v_call: TRBV30
d_call: NA
cdr3_aa: CAWREPLGGASYEQYF

j_call: TRBJ2-3
cdr3_length: 13
v_call: TRBV15
d_call: TRBD2
cdr3_aa: CATQRDLADTQYF

j_call: TRBJ2-7
cdr3_length: 15
v_call: TRBV6-5
d_call: NA
cdr3_aa: CASRADRTPTYEQYF

j_call: TRBJ1-5
cdr3_length: 13
v_call: TRBV30
d_call: NA
cdr3_aa: CAWSLGPNQPQHF

j_call: TRBJ1-5
cdr3_length: 17
v_call: TRBV28
d_call: NA
cdr3_aa: CASSLRGGAMSNQPQHF

j_call: TRBJ1-1
cdr3_length: 14
v_call: TRBV5-6
d_call: NA
cdr3_aa: CASSYDRLGTEAFF

j_call: TRBJ2-1
cdr3_length: 15
v_call: TRBV19
d_call: TRBD2
cdr3_aa: CASSIYLAGYNEQFF

j_call: TRBJ2-1
cdr3_length: 15
v_call: TRBV7-3
d_call: NA
cdr3_aa: CASSLSQGDYNEQFF

j_call: TRBJ1-1
cdr3_length: 18
v_call: TRBV15
d_call: TRBD1
cdr3_aa: CATSGLSGTDHPNTEAFF

j_call: TRBJ1-1
cdr3_length: 12
v_call: TRBV19
d_call: NA
cdr3_aa: CASSLLNAEAFF

j_call: TRBJ2-3
cdr3_length: 15
v_call: TRBV2
d_call: TRBD2
cdr3_aa: CASVGGSGRGNTQYF

j_call: TRBJ1-2
cdr3_length: 16
v_call: TRBV6-2/TRBV6-3
d_call: TRBD1
cdr3_aa: CASSPTRTGLSGGYTF

j_call: TRBJ2-7
cdr3_length: 16
v_call: TRBV19
d_call: TRBD1
cdr3_aa: CASSITPGQGSYEQYF

j_call: TRBJ1-5
cdr3_length: 13
v_call: TRBV6-5
d_call: NA
cdr3_aa: CASWGAVNQPQHF

j_call: TRBJ2-1
cdr3_length: 12
v_call: TRBV7-2
d_call: NA
cdr3_aa: CASSLVVNEQFF

j_call: TRBJ1-5
cdr3_length: 16
v_call: TRBV2
d_call: TRBD1
cdr3_aa: CASSEAGTGGNQPQHF

j_call: TRBJ1-4
cdr3_length: 13
v_call: TRBV25-1
d_call: TRBD1
cdr3_aa: CASSAQGAEKLFF

j_call: TRBJ1-1
cdr3_length: 13
v_call: TRBV10-3
d_call: NA
cdr3_aa: CAISEQLNTEAFF

j_call: TRBJ2-7
cdr3_length: 13
v_call: TRBV5-4
d_call: NA
cdr3_aa: CASSSGTSYEQYF